The present T cell receptor (beta chain) was sequenced within a study of blood T cell repertoires in COVID-19. Study context: There were acute and convalescent COVID-19 samples, and they came from the United States, Italy and Spain. Sources were T cells, B-cell-depleted T cells, or PBMCs; the material itself was cDNA or gDNA.

Between the trimmed V and J ends, which lost 3 bases and 1 base, there was a span of 9 bases. The CDR3 runs 13 residues. The V gene's germline CDR1 is GTSNPN and CDR2 SVGIG (reference sequence). Self-reported history from a screening survey and questionnaire set each donor's cohort. Exposed participants came across a COVID-19 case within 2 weeks before study entry. Repertoires were generated with immunoSEQ multiplex PCR, while TCRdb's copy carries only in-frame clones and drops some. Of about 250,000 clones in the sample, under 90% were seen once. Source material: PBMCs or T cells enriched from blood (not recorded which). The rearrangement joins TRBV30 to TRBJ1-1; D is possibly TRBD1 (6 bases). This clonotype was sampled from a woman aged 40 to 49 who had been exposed to COVID-19. As DNA, the CDR3 is TGTGCCTGGAGGCAGGGGAAGAACACTGAAGCTTTCTTT. Protein: CAWRQGKNTEAFF.